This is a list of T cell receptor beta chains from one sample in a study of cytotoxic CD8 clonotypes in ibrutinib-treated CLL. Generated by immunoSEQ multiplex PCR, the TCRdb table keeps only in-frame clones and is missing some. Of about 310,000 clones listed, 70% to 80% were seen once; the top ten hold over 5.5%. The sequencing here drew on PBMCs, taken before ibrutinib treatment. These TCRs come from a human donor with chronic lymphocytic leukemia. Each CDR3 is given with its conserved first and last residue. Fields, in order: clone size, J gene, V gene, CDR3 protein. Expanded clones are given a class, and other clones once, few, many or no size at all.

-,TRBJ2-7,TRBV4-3,CASSQELTYEQYF
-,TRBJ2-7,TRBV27,CASRQLAGGRPF
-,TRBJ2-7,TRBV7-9,CASTRTSGEYEQYF
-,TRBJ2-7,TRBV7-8,CASSQRTSGRGEQYF
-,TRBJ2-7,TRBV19,CASSIAGPSAGVFYEQYF
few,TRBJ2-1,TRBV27,CASSLSNSEQFF
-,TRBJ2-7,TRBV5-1,CASNERGVGSYEQYF
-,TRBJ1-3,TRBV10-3,CATINRRSTGNTIYF
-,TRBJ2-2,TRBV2,CASSEMSGRPGELFF
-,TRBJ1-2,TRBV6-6,CASSYQGPPPAGYTF
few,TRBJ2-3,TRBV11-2,CASSSPSNTDTQYF
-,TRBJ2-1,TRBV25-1,CASSAGGSYNEQFF
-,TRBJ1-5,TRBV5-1,CASSVGTGGNQPQHF